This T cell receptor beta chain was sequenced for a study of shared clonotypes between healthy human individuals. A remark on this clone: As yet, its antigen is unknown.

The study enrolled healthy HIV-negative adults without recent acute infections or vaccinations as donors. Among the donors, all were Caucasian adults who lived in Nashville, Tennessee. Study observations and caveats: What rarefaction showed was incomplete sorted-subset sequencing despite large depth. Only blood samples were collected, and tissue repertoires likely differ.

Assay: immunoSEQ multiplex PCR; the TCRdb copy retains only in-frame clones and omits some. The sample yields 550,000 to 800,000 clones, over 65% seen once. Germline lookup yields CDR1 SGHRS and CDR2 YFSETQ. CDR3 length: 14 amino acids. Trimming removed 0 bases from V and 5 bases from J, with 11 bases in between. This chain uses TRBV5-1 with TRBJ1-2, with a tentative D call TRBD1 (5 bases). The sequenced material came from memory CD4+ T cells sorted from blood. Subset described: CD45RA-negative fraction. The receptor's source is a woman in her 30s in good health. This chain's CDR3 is CASSLGQGEYGYTF. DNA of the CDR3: TGCGCCAGCAGCTTGGGCCAGGGCGAGTATGGCTACACCTTC.